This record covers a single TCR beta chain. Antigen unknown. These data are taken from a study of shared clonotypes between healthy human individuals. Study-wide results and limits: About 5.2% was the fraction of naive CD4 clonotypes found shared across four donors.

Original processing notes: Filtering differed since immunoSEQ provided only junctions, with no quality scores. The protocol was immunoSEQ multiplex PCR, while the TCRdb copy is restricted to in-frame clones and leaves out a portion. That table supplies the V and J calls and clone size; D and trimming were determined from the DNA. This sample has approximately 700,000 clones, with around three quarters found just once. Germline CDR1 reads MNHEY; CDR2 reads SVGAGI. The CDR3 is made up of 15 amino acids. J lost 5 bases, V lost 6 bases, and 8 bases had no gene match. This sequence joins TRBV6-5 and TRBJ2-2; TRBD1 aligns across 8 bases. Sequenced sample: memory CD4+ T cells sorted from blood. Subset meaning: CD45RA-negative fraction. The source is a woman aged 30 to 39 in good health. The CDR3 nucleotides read TGTGCCAGCAGCAAAGACAGGGGACCAACCGGGGAGCTGTTTTTT. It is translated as CASSKDRGPTGELFF.